The clone carrying this T cell receptor (beta chain) was recorded once. Antigen: not known. This sample is drawn from a study of PD-1 blockade in classical Hodgkin lymphoma. Study-wide background: Nivolumab was given intravenously to patients at 3 mg/kg every 2 weeks. Study results and limitations: A reduction in baseline TCR diversity was reportedly seen in newly diagnosed patients relative to healthy donors. A significant rise in TCR diversity by C4D1 was seen for CD4+ but not CD8+ cells.

Time point reported: cycle 4 day 1 (C4D1), after around six weeks of nivolumab. Relapse after autologous stem cell transplantation occurred in every patient, and brentuximab vedotin exposure varied. Complete response, partial response or progressive disease was recorded as best response. Measured with immunoSEQ multiplex PCR; TCRdb has only the in-frame clones, and not every one. The profile shows roughly 60,000 clones, around nine tenths of them singletons. Here the sequenced sample was peripheral blood mononuclear cells (PBMCs), taken before the fourth cycle of nivolumab. The TCR comes from a human donor with classical Hodgkin lymphoma.

The CDR3 sequence is CASSTPGRGTQYF. The CDR3 DNA is TGTGCCAGCAGTACTCCGGGCCGGGGTACGCAGTATTTT. The J gene is TRBJ2-3, the V gene TRBV28; D is perhaps TRBD2 (5 bases). This CDR3 contains 13 residues. V lost 5 bases and J 8 bases, leaving 14 bases between the germline ends. CDR1 is MDHEN and CDR2 is SYDVKM in the germline V gene.